This passage covers 13 T cell receptor beta chains from one sample sequenced in a study of blood T cell repertoires in COVID-19 (dated by TCRdb to the early 2020s). The library came from the immunoSEQ multiplex PCR assay. What TCRdb holds here is the immuneACCESS table cut down to in-frame rearrangements. Part of the clones is not present; checked against another copy, under half of the missing clones reflect an unresolved V gene, and the others are unexplained. The sample yields about 210,000 clones; about nine tenths were counted once. The ten most abundant clones make up around 10% of the sample. The material sequenced was PBMCs or T cells enriched from blood (not recorded which). These receptor sequences come from a man aged 18-30 years with acute COVID-19.

V and J are TRBV4-3 and TRBJ1-3; D gene uncertain. The germline V gene encodes CDR1 LGHNA and CDR2 YSLEER. V was trimmed by 0 bases and J by 0 bases, leaving 12 bases between them. This CDR3 contains 17 residues. CDR3 sequence (DNA): TGCGCCAGCAGCCAAGATCACATTACCTTCTCTGGAAACACCATATATTTT. Translating gives CASSQDHITFSGNTIYF.

This chain joins TRBV7-3 and TRBJ2-1; 7 bases are a match to TRBD1. From germline, CDR1 is SGHTA and CDR2 FQGTGA. Unmatched junction bases numbered 6, after V lost 8 bases and J lost 2 bases. This CDR3 is 14 amino acids long. The CDR3 DNA reads TGTGCCAGCCTTAACAGGGGAGCCTACAATGAGCAGTTCTTC. Amino acid sequence: CASLNRGAYNEQFF.

The table lists this clone with a count of one. This chain links TRBV27 with TRBJ2-7; 14 bases agree with TRBD2. V shed 4 bases, J shed 4 bases, and the junction held 6 bases outside the gene matches. Germline CDR1 and CDR2: MNHEY and SMNVEV (reference sequence). The CDR3 length is 16 residues. The CDR3 nucleotides read TGTGCCAGCAGTTATGGGACTAGCGGGAGTGTGTACGAGCAGTACTTC. Residues: CASSYGTSGSVYEQYF.

The rearrangement links TRBV5-6 to TRBJ1-3; perhaps TRBD1 as D (5 bases). From germline, CDR1 is SGHDT and CDR2 YYEEEE. The length of the CDR3 is 16 residues. Deletions cut 4 bases from V and 4 bases from J, with 18 bases between. The CDR3: CASSLRSRGIGNTIYF. Written as DNA, the CDR3 is TGTGCCAGCAGCCTCAGAAGTAGGGGAATAGGAAACACCATATATTTT. The complete variable domain, with remaining parts taken from reference TRBV5-6 and TRBJ1-3, reads DAGVTQSPTHLIKTRGQQVTLRCSPKSGHDTVSWYQQALGQGPQFIFQYYEEEERQRGNFPDRFSGHQFPNYSSELNVNALLLGDSALYLCASSLRSRGIGNTIYFGEGSWLTVV.

The chain couples TRBV6-5 to TRBJ1-1; 8 bases are shared with TRBD1. Germline assignment: CDR1 MNHEY and CDR2 SVGAGI. The J segment lost 3 bases and the V segment lost 6 bases, leaving 6 bases of the junction unmatched. This CDR3 has 14 amino acids. Written as DNA, the CDR3 is TGTGCCAGCAGAAGTGGACAGGGATACACTGAAGCTTTCTTT. Translation: CASRSGQGYTEAFF.

This clone has a single count. The chain couples TRBV18 to TRBJ1-5, with 9 bases lining up with TRBD1. CDR1 is KGHSH, CDR2 LQKENI, per germline. The CDR3 sequence is 15 residues long. V lost 6 bases to trimming and J lost 3 bases; unmatched junction nucleotides: 6. CDR3 sequence reads: CASSLRQGDNQPQHF. The CDR3 DNA sequence: TGTGCCAGCTCCCTACGACAGGGGGACAATCAGCCCCAGCATTTT.

The rearrangement uses TRBV20-1 and TRBJ2-1; TRBD2 matches 8 bases. Germline trimming cut 6 bases from V and 6 bases from J; bases unmatched to any gene: 4. CDR1 DFQATT and CDR2 SNEGSKA come from the germline V gene (reference sequence). The CDR3 covers 12 residues. CDR3 in amino acids: CSASLAGNEQFF. In DNA form, the CDR3 reads TGCAGTGCGAGTCTAGCGGGCAATGAGCAGTTCTTC.

V and J are TRBV6-4 and TRBJ2-3; 8 bases map to TRBD1. With 6 bases clipped from V and 5 bases from J, the junction kept 13 bases outside the gene matches. The CDR3 runs to 16 residues. Germline V gene data show CDR1 as MRHNA and CDR2 as SNTAGT. CDR3 DNA sequence: TGTGCCAGCAGCGTTAAGACAGGGGCCTGGGAAGATACGCAGTATTTT. Its protein is CASSVKTGAWEDTQYF.

The genes are TRBV28 and TRBJ1-5, with 9 bases lining up with TRBD1. The length of the CDR3 is 15 residues. The germline V gene has CDR1 MDHEN and CDR2 SYDVKM. Trimming cost V 7 bases and J 1 base; bases outside gene matches: 5. The CDR3 spells CASKPGQGSNQPQHF. In DNA, the CDR3 is TGTGCCAGCAAACCGGGACAGGGAAGCAATCAGCCCCAGCATTTT.

This clone was detected a few times. The rearrangement uses TRBV2 and TRBJ2-7; no reliable D call. Germline values: CDR1 SNHLY, CDR2 FYNNEI. V shed 0 bases and J shed 1 base, with 4 bases lying between them. The CDR3 extends over 13 amino acids. This CDR3 is CASSEASSYEQYF. In DNA, the CDR3 is TGTGCCAGCAGTGAAGCTTCTTCCTACGAGCAGTACTTC.

This chain's CDR3 is CASSRAGGGTDTQYF. DNA of the CDR3: TGTGCCAGCAGTCGCGCGGGAGGGGGCACAGATACGCAGTATTTT. This chain connects TRBV6-4 to TRBJ2-3, with 9 nucleotides matching TRBD2. V gave up 5 bases and J gave up 1 base; unmatched junction bases: 4. Germline V gene data show CDR1 as MRHNA and CDR2 as SNTAGT. This CDR3 contains 15 residues.

This clone is a singleton in its sample. The rearrangement links TRBV3-1 (or the pseudogene TRBV3-2) to TRBJ2-3; 8 positions match TRBD2. Germline CDR1 reads LGHDT; CDR2 reads YNNKEL (reference sequence). The CDR3 sequence is 17 residues long. V trimming: 4 bases; J trimming: 5 bases; junction bases outside the gene matches: 14. CDR3 in amino acids: CASSPPDGLAMGDTQYF. In nucleotides, the CDR3 is TGTGCCAGCAGCCCCCCCGACGGACTAGCCATGGGAGATACGCAGTATTTT.

The chain has TRBV2 and TRBJ2-7; D remains unclear. CDR1 SNHLY and CDR2 FYNNEI come from the germline V gene. This CDR3 has 14 amino acids. Trimming stripped 6 bases from V and 3 bases from J, with 15 bases between. The CDR3 protein is CASRHRLSDYEQYF. The DNA for the CDR3 is TGTGCCAGCAGGCACCGACTGAGCGACTACGAGCAGTACTTC.